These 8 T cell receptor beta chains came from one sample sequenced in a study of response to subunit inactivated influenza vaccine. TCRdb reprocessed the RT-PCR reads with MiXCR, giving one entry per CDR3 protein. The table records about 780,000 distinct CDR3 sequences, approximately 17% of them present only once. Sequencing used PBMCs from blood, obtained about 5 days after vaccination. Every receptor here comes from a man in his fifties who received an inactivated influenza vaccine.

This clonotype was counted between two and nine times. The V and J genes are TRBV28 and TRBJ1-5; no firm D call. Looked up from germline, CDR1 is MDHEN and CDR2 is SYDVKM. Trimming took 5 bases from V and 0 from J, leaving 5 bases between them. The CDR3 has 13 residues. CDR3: CASSRVSNQPQHF. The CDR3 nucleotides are TGTGCCAGCAGTAGGGTTAGCAATCAGCCCCAGCATTTT. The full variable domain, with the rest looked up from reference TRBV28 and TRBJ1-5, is DVKVTQSSRYLVKRTGEKVFLECVQDMDHENMFWYRQDPGLGLRLIYFSYDVKMKEKGDIPEGYSVSREKKERFSLILESASTNQTSMYLCASSRVSNQPQHFGDGTRLSIL.

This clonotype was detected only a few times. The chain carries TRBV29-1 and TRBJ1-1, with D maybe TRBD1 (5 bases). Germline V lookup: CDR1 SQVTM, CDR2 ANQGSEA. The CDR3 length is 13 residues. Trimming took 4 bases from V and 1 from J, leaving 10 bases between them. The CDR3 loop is CSVVGRGNTEAFF. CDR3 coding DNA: TGCAGCGTTGTGGGGAGGGGGAACACTGAAGCTTTCTTT. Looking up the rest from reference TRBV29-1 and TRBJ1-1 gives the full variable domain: SAVISQKPSRDICQRGTSLTIQCQVDSQVTMMFWYRQQPGQSLTLIATANQGSEATYESGFVIDKFPISRPNLTFSTLTVSNMSPEDSSIYLCSVVGRGNTEAFFGQGTRLTVV.

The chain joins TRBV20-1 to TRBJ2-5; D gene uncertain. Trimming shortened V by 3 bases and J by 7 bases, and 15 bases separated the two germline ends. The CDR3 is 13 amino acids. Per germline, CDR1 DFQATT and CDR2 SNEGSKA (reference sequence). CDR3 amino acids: CSARATGPGTQYF. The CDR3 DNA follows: TGCAGTGCTAGGGCGACTGGACCGGGGACCCAGTACTTC.

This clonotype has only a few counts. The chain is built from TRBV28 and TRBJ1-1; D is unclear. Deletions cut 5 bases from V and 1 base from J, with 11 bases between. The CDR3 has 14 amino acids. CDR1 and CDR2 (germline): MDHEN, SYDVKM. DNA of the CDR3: TGTGCCAGCAGTGACGCTTTAAGGAACACTGAAGCTTTCTTT. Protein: CASSDALRNTEAFF.

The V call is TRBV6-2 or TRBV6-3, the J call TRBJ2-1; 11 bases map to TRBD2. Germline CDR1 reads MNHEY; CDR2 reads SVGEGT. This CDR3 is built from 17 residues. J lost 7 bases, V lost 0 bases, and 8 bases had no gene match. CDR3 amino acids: CASSYSFSGGAWNEQFF. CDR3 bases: TGTGCCAGCAGTTACTCCTTTAGCGGGGGGGCCTGGAATGAGCAGTTCTTC.

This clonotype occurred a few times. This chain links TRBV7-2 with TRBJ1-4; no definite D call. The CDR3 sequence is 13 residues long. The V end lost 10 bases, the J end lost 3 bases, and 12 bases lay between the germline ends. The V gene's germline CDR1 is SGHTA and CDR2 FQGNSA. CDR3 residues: CATREAANEKLFF. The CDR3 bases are TGTGCCACCCGGGAAGCAGCTAATGAAAAACTGTTTTTT.

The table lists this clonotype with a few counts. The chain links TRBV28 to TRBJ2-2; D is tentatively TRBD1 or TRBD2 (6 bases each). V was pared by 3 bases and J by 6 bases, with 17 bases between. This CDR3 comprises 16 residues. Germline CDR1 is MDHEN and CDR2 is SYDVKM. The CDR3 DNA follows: TGTGCCAGCAGTTTCCCCAGGGGAGGTTTGGCCGGGGAGCTGTTTTTT. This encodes CASSFPRGGLAGELFF. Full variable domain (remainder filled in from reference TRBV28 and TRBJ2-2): DVKVTQSSRYLVKRTGEKVFLECVQDMDHENMFWYRQDPGLGLRLIYFSYDVKMKEKGDIPEGYSVSREKKERFSLILESASTNQTSMYLCASSFPRGGLAGELFFGEGSRLTVL.

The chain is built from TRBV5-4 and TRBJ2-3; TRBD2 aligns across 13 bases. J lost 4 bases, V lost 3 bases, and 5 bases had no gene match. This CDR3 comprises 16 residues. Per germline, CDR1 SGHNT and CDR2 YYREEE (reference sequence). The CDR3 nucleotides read TGTGCCAGCAGCTCGGGACTAGCGGGAAACGCAGATACGCAGTATTTT. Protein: CASSSGLAGNADTQYF.